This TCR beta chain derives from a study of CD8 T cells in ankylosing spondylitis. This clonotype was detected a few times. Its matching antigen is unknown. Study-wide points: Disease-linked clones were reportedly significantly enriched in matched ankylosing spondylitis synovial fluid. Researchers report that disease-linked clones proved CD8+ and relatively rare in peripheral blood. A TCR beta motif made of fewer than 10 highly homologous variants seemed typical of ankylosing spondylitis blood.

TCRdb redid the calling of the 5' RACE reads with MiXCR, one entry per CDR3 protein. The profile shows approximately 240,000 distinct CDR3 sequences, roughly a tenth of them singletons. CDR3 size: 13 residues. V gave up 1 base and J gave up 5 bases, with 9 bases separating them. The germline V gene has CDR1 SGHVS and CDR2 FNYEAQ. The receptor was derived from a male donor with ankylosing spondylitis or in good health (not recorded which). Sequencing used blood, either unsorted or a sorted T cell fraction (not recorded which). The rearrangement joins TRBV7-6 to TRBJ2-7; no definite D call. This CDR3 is CASSLGVYNEQYF. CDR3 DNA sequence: TGTGCCAGCAGCTTAGGGGTGTACAACGAGCAGTACTTC.